The clone carrying this T cell receptor beta chain has more than one count but fewer than ten. Original processing methods: Quantification of nucleated cells was approximated via reference gene primer amplification. Sequencing used immunoSEQ multiplex PCR; TCRdb keeps in-frame clones, though not all of them. V, J and clone size are those of that table, while D and trimming were read from the DNA. The sample shows fewer than 600,000 clones, roughly 87% of them seen only once. Trimming took 0 bases from V and 0 from J; bases not matched to a gene: 3. The CDR3 sequence is 16 residues long. The germline gives CDR1 SGHRS, CDR2 YFSETQ. This specimen comes from a study of blood T cell repertoires in COVID-19. Study details: Italy, Spain and the United States were the sources of the convalescent and acute COVID-19 samples. The cDNA or gDNA used as material had been derived from T cells, B-cell-depleted T cells, or PBMCs.

Those enrolled in Seattle joined during active infection and were followed longitudinally afterward. The receptor comes from a man between 18 and 29 years old with COVID-19, enrolled during active disease. The sample comprised peripheral blood. The V gene is TRBV5-1, the J gene TRBJ2-1; TRBD2 aligns across 7 bases. CDR3 DNA sequence: TGCGCCAGCAGCTTGGCCGGGGGGATCTCCTACAATGAGCAGTTCTTC. It translates to CASSLAGGISYNEQFF.